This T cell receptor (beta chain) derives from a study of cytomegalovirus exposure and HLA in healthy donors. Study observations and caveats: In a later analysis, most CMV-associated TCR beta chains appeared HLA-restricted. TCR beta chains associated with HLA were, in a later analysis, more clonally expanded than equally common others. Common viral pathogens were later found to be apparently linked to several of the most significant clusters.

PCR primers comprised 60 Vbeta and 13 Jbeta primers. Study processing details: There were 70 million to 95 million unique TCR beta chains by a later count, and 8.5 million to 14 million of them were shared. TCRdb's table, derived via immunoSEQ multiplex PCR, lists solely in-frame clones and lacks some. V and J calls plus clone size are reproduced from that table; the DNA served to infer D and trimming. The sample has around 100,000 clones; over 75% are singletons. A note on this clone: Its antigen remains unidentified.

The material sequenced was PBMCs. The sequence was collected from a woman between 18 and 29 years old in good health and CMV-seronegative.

The CDR3 DNA is TGTGCCAGTAGTACATGGACTAGCGGGGTCTCCTACAATGAGCAGTTCTTC. Translated: CASSTWTSGVSYNEQFF. The chain uses TRBV19 and TRBJ2-1; TRBD2 aligns across 12 bases. The CDR3 consists of 17 residues. From germline, CDR1 is LNHDA and CDR2 SQIVND (reference sequence). J lost 0 bases, V lost 4 bases, and 4 bases had no gene match.